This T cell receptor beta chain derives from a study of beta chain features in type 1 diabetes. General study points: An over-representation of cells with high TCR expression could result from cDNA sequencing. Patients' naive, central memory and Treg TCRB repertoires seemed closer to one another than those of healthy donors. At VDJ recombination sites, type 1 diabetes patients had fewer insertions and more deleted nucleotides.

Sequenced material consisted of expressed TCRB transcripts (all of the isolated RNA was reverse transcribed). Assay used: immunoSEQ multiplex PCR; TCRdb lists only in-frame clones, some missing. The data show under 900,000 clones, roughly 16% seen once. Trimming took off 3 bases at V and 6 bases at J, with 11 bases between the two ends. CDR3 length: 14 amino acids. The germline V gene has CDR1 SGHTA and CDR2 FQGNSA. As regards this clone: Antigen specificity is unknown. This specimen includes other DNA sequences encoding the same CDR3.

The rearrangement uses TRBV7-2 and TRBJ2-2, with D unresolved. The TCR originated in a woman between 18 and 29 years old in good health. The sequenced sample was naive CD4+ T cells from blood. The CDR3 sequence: CASSLAYLAGELFF. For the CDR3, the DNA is TGTGCCAGCAGCTTGGCCTATCTTGCCGGGGAGCTGTTTTTT.